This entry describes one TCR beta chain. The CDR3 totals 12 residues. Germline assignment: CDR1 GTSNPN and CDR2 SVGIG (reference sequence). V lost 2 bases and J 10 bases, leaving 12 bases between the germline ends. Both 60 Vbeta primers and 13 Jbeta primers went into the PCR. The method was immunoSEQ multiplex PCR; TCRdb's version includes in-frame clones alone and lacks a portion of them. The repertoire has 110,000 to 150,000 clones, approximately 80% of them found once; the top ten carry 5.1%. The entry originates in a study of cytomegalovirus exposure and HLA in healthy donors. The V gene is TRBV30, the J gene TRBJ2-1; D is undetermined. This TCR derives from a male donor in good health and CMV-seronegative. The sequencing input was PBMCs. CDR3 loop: CAWSSGAGEQFF. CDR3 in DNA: TGTGCCTGGAGTTCGGGTGCCGGAGAGCAGTTCTTC.